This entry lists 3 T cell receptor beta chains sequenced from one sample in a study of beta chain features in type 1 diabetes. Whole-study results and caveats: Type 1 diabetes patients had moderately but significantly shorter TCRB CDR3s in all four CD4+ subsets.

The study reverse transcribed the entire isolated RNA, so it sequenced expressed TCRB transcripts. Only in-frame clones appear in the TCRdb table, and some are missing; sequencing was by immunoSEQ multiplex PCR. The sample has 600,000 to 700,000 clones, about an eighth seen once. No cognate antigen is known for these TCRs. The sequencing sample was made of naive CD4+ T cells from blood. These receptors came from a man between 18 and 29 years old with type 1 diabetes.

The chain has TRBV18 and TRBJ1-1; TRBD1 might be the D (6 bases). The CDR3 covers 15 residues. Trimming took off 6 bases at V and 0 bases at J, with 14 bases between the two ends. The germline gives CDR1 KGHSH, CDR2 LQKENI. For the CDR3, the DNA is TGTGCCAGCTCCCTGGGGGGGCCTTTGAACACTGAAGCTTTCTTT. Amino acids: CASSLGGPLNTEAFF.

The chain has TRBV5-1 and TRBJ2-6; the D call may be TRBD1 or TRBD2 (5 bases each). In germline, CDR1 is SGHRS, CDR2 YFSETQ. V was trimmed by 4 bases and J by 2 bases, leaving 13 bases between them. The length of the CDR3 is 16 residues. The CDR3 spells CASSVIGATGANVLTF. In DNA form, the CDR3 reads TGCGCCAGCAGCGTCATCGGGGCAACTGGGGCCAACGTCCTGACTTTC.

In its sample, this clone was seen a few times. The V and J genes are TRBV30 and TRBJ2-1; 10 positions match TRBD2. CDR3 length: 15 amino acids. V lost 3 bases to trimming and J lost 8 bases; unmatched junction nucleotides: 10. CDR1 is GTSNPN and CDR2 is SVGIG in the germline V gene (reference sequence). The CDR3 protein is CAWRKLAGELDEQFF. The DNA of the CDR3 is TGTGCCTGGAGGAAGCTAGCGGGGGAGCTCGATGAGCAGTTCTTC.